The entry that follows covers one T cell receptor (beta chain) sequence. Its antigen is undetermined. In germline, CDR1 is MNHNY, CDR2 SVGAGI (reference sequence). This CDR3 is 13 amino acids long. Trimming shortened V by 0 bases and J by 4 bases, and 6 bases separated the two germline ends. This sample is drawn from a study of STAT3 mutations in large granular lymphocyte leukemia. As for the study in general: Over half of T-LGLL patients had one or more immunosuppressive regimens. Study results and caveats: TCR clonotype switching after therapy occurred in about 35% of the 18 patients. Suggested: STAT3 mutation was not the ancestral event for these clonal expansions. At least one immunodominant TCR beta clonotype appeared in every T-cell large granular lymphocyte leukemia patient. Differing intervals and regimens complicate linking therapy response to clone burden.

The table came from immunoSEQ multiplex PCR; TCRdb's copy has only in-frame clones and leaves some out. The data hold over 30,000 clones, with about 88% observed a single time. Sample: PBMCs. This chain uses TRBV6-6 with TRBJ1-1; D is ambiguous. The sequence came from a human donor with T large granular lymphocyte leukemia. Some clones in this sample may be carry-over from other donors' samples. The CDR3, as DNA: TGTGCCAGCAGTTACTCGCGAAGCACTGAAGCTTTCTTT. Translating it yields CASSYSRSTEAFF.